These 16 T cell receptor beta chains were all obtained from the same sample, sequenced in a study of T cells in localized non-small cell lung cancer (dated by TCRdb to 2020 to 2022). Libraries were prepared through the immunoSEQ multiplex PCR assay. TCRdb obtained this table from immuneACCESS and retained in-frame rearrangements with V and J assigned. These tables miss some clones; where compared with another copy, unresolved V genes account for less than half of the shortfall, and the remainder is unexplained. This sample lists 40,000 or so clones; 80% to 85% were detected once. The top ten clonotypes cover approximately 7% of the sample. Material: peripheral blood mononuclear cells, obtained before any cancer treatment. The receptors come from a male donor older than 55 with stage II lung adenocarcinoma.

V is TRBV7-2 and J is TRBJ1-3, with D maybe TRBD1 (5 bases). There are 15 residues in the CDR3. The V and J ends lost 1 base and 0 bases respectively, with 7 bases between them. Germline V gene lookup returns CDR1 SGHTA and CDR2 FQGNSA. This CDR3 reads CASSLGQNSGNTIYF. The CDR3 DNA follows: TGTGCCAGCAGCTTAGGACAGAACTCTGGAAACACCATATATTTT.

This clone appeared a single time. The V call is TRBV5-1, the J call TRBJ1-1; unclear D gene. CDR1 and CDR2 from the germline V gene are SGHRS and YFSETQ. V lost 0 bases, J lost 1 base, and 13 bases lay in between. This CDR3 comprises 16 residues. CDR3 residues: CASSLGGRAPNTEAFF. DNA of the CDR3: TGCGCCAGCAGCTTGGGAGGCCGGGCACCGAACACTGAAGCTTTCTTT.

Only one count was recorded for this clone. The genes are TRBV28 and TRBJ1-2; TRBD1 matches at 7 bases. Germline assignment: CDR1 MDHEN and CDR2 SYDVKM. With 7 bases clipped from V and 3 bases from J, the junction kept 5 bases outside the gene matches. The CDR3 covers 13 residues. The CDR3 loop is CASKGQFYYGYTF. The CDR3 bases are TGTGCCAGCAAGGGACAGTTCTACTATGGCTACACCTTC.

DNA of the CDR3: TGTGCCACCAGCAGTGCGATGATTGGCAATCAGCCCCAGCATTTT. Residues: CATSSAMIGNQPQHF. The chain carries TRBV15 and TRBJ1-5; D is uncertain. Trimming removed 3 bases at V and 2 bases at J, with 11 bases between. The CDR3 is 15 residues long. Per the germline V gene, CDR1 is LNHNV and CDR2 is YYDKDF (reference sequence).

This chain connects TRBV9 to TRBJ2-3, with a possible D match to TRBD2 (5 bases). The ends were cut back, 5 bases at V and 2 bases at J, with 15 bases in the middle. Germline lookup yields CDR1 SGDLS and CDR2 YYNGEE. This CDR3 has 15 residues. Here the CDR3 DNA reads TGTGCCAGCAGTGCTTCTGAGGGTATCACAGATACGCAGTATTTT. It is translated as CASSASEGITDTQYF.

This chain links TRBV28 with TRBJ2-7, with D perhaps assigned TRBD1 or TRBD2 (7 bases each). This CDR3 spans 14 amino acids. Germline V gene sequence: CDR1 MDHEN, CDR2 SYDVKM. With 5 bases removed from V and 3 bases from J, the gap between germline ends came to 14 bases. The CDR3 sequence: CASSPQGGNYEQYF. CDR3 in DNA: TGTGCCAGCAGTCCGCAGGGGGGGAACTACGAGCAGTACTTC.

Written as DNA, the CDR3 is TGTGCCATCAGTGAGTCCGGGACAGGGCGTTCACCCCTCCACTTT. Translating it yields CAISESGTGRSPLHF. V is TRBV10-3 and J is TRBJ1-6, with 9 bases aligning to TRBD1. The CDR3 extends over 15 amino acids. After removal of 0 bases from V and 9 bases from J, the junction contained 3 bases not matched to a gene. The germline CDR1 and CDR2 sequences are ENHRY and SYGVKD.

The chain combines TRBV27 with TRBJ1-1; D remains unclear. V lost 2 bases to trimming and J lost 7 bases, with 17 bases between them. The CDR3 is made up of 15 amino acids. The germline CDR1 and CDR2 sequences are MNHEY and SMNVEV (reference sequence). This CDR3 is CASSLGQAQKSEAFF. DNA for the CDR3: TGTGCCAGCAGTTTAGGGCAGGCCCAGAAGAGTGAAGCTTTCTTT.

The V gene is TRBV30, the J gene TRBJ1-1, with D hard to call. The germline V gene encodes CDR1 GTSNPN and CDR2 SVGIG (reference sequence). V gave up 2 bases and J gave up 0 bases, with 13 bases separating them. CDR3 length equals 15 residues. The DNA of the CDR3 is TGTGCCTGGAGTCCCCATACCTTTATGAACACTGAAGCTTTCTTT. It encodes CAWSPHTFMNTEAFF.

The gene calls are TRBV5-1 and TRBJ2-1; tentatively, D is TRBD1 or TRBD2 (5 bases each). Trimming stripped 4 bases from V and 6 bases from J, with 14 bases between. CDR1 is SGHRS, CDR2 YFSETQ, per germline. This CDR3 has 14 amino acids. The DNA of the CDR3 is TGCGCCAGCAGCGGATCGAGGGGACGCAATGAGCAGTTCTTC. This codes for CASSGSRGRNEQFF.

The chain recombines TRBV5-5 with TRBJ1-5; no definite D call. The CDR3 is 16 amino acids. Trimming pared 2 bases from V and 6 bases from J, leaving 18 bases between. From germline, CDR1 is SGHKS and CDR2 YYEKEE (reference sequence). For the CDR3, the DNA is TGTGCCAGCAGCTTAACTTTCAAAAACACCGGTCAGCCCCAGCATTTT. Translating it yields CASSLTFKNTGQPQHF.

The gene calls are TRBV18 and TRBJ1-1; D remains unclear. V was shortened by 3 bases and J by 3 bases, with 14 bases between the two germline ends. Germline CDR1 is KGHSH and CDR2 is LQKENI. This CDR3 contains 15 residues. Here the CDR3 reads CASSPTLTGDTEAFF. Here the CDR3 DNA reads TGTGCCAGCTCACCGACACTAACTGGGGACACTGAAGCTTTCTTT.

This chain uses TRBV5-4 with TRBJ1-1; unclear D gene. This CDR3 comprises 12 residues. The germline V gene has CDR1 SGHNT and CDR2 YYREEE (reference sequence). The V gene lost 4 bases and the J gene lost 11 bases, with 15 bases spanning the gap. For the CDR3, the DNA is TGTGCCAGCAGCCGGGAGGGTTTGGGTGCTTTCTTT. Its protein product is CASSREGLGAFF.

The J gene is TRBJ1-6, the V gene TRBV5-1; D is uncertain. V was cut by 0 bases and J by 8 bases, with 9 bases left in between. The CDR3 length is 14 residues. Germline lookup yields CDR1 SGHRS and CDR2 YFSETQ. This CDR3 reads CASSLGVVDSPLHF. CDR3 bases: TGCGCCAGCAGCTTGGGCGTCGTGGATTCACCCCTCCACTTT. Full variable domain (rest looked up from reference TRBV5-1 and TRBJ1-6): KAGVTQTPRYLIKTRGQQVTLSCSPISGHRSVSWYQQTPGQGLQFLFEYFSETQRNKGNFPGRFSGRQFSNSRSEMNVSTLELGDSALYLCASSLGVVDSPLHFGNGTRLTVT.

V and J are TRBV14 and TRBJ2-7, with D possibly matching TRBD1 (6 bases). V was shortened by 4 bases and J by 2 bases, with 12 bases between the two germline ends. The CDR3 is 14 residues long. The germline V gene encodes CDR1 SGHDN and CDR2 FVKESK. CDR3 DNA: TGTGCCAGCAGCCCCCAGGGGATTGCCTACGAGCAGTACTTC. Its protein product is CASSPQGIAYEQYF.

The CDR3 is CATSRDLYDYGYTF. DNA for the CDR3: TGTGCCACCAGCAGGGACCTTTATGACTATGGCTACACCTTC. The V and J genes are TRBV15 and TRBJ1-2; D is unresolved. The CDR3 consists of 14 residues. Between the trimmed V and J ends, which lost 3 bases and 3 bases, there was a span of 11 bases. The germline gives CDR1 LNHNV, CDR2 YYDKDF (reference sequence). Filled out from reference TRBV15 and TRBJ1-2, the complete variable domain reads DAMVIQNPRYQVTQFGKPVTLSCSQTLNHNVMYWYQQKSSQAPKLLFHYYDKDFNNEADTPDNFQSRRPNTSFCFLDIRSPGLGDTAMYLCATSRDLYDYGYTFGSGTRLTVV.